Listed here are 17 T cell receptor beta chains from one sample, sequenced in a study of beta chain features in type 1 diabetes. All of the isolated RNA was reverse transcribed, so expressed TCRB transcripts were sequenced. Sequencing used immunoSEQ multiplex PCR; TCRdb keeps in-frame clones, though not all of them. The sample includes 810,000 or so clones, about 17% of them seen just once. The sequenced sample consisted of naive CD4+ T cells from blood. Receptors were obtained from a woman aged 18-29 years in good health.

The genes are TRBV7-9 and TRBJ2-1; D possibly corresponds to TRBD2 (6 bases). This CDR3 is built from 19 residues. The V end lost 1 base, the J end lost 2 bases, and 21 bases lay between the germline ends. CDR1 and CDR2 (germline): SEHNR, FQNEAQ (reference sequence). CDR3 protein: CASSLELLRVAGTYNEQFF. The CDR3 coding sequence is TGTGCCAGCAGCTTAGAGCTGCTTAGGGTTGCGGGGACCTACAATGAGCAGTTCTTC.

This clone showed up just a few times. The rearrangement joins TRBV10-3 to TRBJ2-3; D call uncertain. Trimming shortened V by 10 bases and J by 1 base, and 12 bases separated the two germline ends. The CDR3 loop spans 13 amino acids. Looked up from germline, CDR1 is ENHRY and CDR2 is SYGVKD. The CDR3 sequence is CATHLEGTDTQYF. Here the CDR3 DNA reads TGTGCCACCCACCTCGAGGGCACAGATACGCAGTATTTT.

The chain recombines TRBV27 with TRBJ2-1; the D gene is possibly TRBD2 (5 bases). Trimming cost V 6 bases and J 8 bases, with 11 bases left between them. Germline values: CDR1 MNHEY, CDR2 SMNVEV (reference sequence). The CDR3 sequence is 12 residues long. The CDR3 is CASRSSGYEQFF. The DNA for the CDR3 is TGTGCCAGCAGATCCAGCGGCTATGAGCAGTTCTTC.

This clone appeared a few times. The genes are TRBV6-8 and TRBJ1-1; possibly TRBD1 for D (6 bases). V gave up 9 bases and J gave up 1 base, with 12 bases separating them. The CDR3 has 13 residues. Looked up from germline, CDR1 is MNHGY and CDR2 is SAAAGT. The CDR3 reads CASPTRGNTEAFF. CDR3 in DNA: TGTGCCAGTCCGACCAGGGGGAACACTGAAGCTTTCTTT.

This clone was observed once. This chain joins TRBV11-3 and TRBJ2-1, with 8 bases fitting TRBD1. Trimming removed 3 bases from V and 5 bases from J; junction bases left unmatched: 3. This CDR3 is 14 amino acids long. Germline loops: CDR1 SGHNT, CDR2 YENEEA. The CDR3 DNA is TGTGCCAGCAGCTTCAGGGGGCCGGACAATGAGCAGTTCTTC. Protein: CASSFRGPDNEQFF.

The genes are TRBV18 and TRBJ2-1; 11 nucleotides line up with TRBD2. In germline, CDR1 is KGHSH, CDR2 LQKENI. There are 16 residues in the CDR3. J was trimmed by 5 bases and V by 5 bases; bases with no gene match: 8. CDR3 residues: CASSSGEGLADNEQFF. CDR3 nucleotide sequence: TGTGCCAGCTCATCAGGGGAGGGACTAGCGGACAATGAGCAGTTCTTC.

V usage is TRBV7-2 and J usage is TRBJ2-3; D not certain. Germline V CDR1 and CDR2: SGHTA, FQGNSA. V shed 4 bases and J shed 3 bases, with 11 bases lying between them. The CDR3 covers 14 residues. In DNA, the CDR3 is TGTGCCAGCAGCTATCGAACCAGAACAGATACGCAGTATTTT. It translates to CASSYRTRTDTQYF. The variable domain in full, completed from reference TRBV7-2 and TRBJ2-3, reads GAGVSQSPSNKVTEKGKDVELRCDPISGHTALYWYRQSLGQGLEFLIYFQGNSAPDKSGLPSDRFSAERTGGSVSTLTIQRTQQEDSAVYLCASSYRTRTDTQYFGPGTRLTVL.

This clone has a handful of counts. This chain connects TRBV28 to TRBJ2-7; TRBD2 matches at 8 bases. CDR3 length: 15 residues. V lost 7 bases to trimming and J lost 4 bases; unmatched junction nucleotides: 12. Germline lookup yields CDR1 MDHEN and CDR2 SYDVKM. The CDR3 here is CASNSPGGPFYEQYF. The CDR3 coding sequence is TGTGCCAGCAATTCTCCGGGAGGGCCTTTTTACGAGCAGTACTTC.

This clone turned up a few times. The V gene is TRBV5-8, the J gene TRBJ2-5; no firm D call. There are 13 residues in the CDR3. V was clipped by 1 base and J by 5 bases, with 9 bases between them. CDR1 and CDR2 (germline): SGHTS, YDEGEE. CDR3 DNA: TGTGCCAGCAGCTTGACGGGCTGGGAGACCCAGTACTTC. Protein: CASSLTGWETQYF. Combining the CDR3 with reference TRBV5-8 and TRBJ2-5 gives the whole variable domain EAGVTQSPTHLIKTRGQQATLRCSPISGHTSVYWYQQALGLGLQFLLWYDEGEERNRGNFPPRFSGRQFPNYSSELNVNALELEDSALYLCASSLTGWETQYFGPGTRLLVL.

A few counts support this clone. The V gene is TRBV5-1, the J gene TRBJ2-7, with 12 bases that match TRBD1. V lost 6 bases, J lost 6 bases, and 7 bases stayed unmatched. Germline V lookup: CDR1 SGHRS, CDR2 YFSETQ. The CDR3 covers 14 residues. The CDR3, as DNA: TGCGCCAGCACCACCGGGACAGGGGGCCGCGAGCAGTACTTC. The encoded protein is CASTTGTGGREQYF.

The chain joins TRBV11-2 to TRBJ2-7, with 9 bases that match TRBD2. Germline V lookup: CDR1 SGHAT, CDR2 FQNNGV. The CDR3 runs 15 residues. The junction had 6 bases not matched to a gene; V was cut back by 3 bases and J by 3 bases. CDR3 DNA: TGTGCCAGCAGCTTCTCCGGGACTAGCTACTACGAGCAGTACTTC. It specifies CASSFSGTSYYEQYF.

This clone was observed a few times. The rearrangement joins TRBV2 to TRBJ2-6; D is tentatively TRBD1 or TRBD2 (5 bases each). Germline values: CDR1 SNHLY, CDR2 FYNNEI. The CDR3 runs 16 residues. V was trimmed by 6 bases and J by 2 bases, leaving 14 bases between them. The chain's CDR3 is CASRERGAPGANVLTF. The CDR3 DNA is TGTGCCAGCAGAGAGAGGGGAGCCCCTGGGGCCAACGTCCTGACTTTC.

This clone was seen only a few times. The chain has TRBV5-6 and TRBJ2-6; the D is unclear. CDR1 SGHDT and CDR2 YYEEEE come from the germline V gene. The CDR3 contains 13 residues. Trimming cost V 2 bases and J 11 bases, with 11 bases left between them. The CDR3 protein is CASSLIYIDVLTF. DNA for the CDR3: TGTGCCAGCAGCTTAATCTATATTGACGTCCTGACTTTC.

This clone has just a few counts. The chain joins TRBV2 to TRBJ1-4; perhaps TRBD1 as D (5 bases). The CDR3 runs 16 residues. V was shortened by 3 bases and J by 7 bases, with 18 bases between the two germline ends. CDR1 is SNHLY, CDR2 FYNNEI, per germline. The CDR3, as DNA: TGTGCCAGCAGTGAGGGGCCTGGGCGCAGTAGTGAAAAACTGTTTTTT. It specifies CASSEGPGRSSEKLFF.

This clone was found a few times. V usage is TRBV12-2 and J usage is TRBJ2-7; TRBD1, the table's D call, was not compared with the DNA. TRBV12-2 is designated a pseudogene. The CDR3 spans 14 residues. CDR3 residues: CASRPGQGAHEQYF. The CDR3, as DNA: TGTGCAAGTCGCCCTGGACAGGGGGCGCACGAGCAGTACTTC.

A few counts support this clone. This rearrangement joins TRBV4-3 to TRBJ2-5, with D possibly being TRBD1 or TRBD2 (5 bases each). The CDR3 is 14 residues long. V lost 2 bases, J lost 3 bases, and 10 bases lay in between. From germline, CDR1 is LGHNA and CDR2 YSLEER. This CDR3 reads CASSQNWDEETQYF. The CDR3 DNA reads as TGCGCCAGCAGCCAAAATTGGGACGAAGAGACCCAGTACTTC.

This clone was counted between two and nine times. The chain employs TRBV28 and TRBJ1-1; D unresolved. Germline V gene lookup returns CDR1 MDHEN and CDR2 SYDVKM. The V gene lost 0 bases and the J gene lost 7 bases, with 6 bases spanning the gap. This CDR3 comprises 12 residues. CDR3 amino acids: CASSLWGGEAFF. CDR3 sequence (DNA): TGTGCCAGCAGTTTATGGGGCGGTGAAGCTTTCTTT.